One and the same sample provided the 14 T cell receptor beta chains below, sequenced in a study of vaccination effects on CD4 cells after COVID-19. Around day 10 of culture, CD4+ T cells were separated out. The data were produced by immunoSEQ multiplex PCR, yet TCRdb's version contains in-frame clones alone and is incomplete. The repertoire consists of roughly 36,000 clones, with 65% to 75% occurring once and the leading ten covering less than 3.5%. No cognate antigen is known for these TCRs. The sample was CD4+ T cells from PBMCs cultured without peptide, taken before COVID-19 vaccination. The receptors were sampled from a human donor who received a COVID-19 vaccine.

This chain uses TRBV6-5 with TRBJ1-6; D remains unclear. CDR3 length: 12 residues. The V end lost 4 bases, the J end lost 10 bases, and 8 bases lay between the germline ends. CDR1 is MNHEY, CDR2 SVGAGI, per germline. The CDR3 nucleotides are TGTGCCAGCAGTTTCAAATACTCACCCCTCCACTTT. As protein: CASSFKYSPLHF.

The chain combines TRBV12-3 or TRBV12-4 with TRBJ1-4, with D unresolved. CDR3 length equals 12 residues. Trimming shortened V by 7 bases and J by 3 bases, and 6 bases separated the two germline ends. This CDR3 reads CASNGANEKLFF. The CDR3 nucleotides are TGTGCCAGCAATGGGGCTAATGAAAAACTGTTTTTT.

The chain couples TRBV9 to TRBJ1-2; D is perhaps TRBD1 (5 bases). The germline V gene has CDR1 SGDLS and CDR2 YYNGEE. This CDR3 is 13 amino acids long. Trimming took 1 base from V and 4 from J, leaving 8 bases between them. The CDR3 here is CASSVTGTYGYTF. CDR3 nucleotides: TGTGCCAGCAGCGTAACAGGCACCTATGGCTACACCTTC.

This clone was found a few times. This chain joins TRBV5-1 and TRBJ1-1; D is possibly TRBD1 (6 bases). The ends were cut back, 1 base at V and 7 bases at J, with 11 bases in the middle. CDR3 length: 13 residues. The germline CDR1 and CDR2 sequences are SGHRS and YFSETQ. Written as DNA, the CDR3 is TGCGCCAGCAGCTTGCCTGACAGGATTGAAGCTTTCTTT. It is translated as CASSLPDRIEAFF.

This clone was seen a handful of times. One junction end does not reproduce the germline sequence, and a read error may be involved. CDR3 residues: CASSLEQTRGFTPF. The DNA of the CDR3 is TGTGCCAGCAGCTTGGAACAGACACGGGGCTTCACCCCATTT. The rearrangement joins TRBV5-4 to TRBJ1-1; possibly TRBD1 for D (5 bases). The CDR3 covers 14 residues. In germline, CDR1 is SGHNT, CDR2 YYREEE (reference sequence).

V usage is TRBV3-1 (or the pseudogene TRBV3-2) and J usage is TRBJ1-2, with D possibly being TRBD1 (6 bases). The V gene lost 3 bases and the J gene lost 8 bases, with 19 bases spanning the gap. CDR1 is LGHDT, CDR2 YNNKEL, per germline (reference sequence). The CDR3 has 15 residues. Here the CDR3 DNA reads TGTGCCAGCAGCCAGAACCTCCGACAGGCGGAGGGCTACACCTTC. Amino acids: CASSQNLRQAEGYTF.

This clone was recorded a few times. The V call is TRBV29-1, the J call TRBJ1-3, with a possible D match to TRBD1 (5 bases). CDR1 is SQVTM, CDR2 ANQGSEA, per germline. V was trimmed by 1 base and J by 2 bases, leaving 9 bases between them. The CDR3 is 14 residues long. CDR3 nucleotides: TGCAGCGTTGAAGGGGAAGGGGCTGGAAACACCATATATTTT. It yields the protein CSVEGEGAGNTIYF.

The chain combines TRBV18 with TRBJ1-1; TRBD1 matches at 7 bases. Germline loops: CDR1 KGHSH, CDR2 LQKENI. The CDR3 runs 16 residues. The ends lost 3 bases at V and 3 bases at J; junction bases unmatched: 10. The CDR3 DNA is TGTGCCAGCTCACCTACGGCCGACAGGGCGGACACTGAAGCTTTCTTT. Residues: CASSPTADRADTEAFF. Variable domain in full (rest from reference TRBV18 and TRBJ1-1): NAGVMQNPRHLVRRRGQEARLRCSPMKGHSHVYWYRQLPEEGLKFMVYLQKENIIDESGMPKERFSAEFPKEGPSILRIQQVVRGDSAAYFCASSPTADRADTEAFFGQGTRLTVV.

The chain has TRBV29-1 and TRBJ2-3; 11 positions agree with TRBD2. The CDR3 has 16 residues. CDR1 SQVTM and CDR2 ANQGSEA come from the germline V gene. The V and J ends lost 5 bases and 1 base, in that order; junction bases with no gene match: 8. The CDR3 loop reads CSVSGTSGLRTDTQYF. CDR3 DNA sequence: TGCAGCGTTTCGGGGACTAGCGGACTCCGCACAGATACGCAGTATTTT.

The chain joins TRBV7-3 to TRBJ2-7; TRBD2 might be the D (5 bases). Germline lookup yields CDR1 SGHTA and CDR2 FQGTGA. The CDR3 covers 16 residues. V was pared by 2 bases and J by 6 bases, with 20 bases between. The CDR3 reads CASSLEGTRPTAEQYF. The CDR3 DNA reads TGTGCCAGCAGCTTAGAGGGTACTAGACCCACCGCCGAGCAGTACTTC.

The chain has TRBV7-2 and TRBJ1-6; D remains ambiguous. V lost 5 bases, J lost 10 bases, and 21 bases lay in between. This CDR3 has 16 residues. From germline, CDR1 is SGHTA and CDR2 FQGNSA. The chain's CDR3 is CASSPRQVGSGSPLHF. The CDR3 bases are TGTGCCAGCAGCCCCCGTCAGGTGGGTTCGGGGTCACCCCTCCACTTT.

This clone came up a few times. The CDR3 is CASSPAENTIYF. The CDR3 coding sequence is TGTGCCAGCTCTCCAGCTGAAAACACCATATATTTT. The chain combines TRBV18 with TRBJ1-3; no reliable D call. Per germline, CDR1 KGHSH and CDR2 LQKENI. Trimming pared 6 bases from V and 6 bases from J, leaving 9 bases between. This CDR3 is built from 12 residues.

This clone was detected a few times. This chain joins TRBV11-2 and TRBJ1-1; D is perhaps TRBD1 (5 bases). V dropped 0 bases and J dropped 4 bases, with 15 bases sitting between them. The CDR3 is made up of 16 amino acids. Germline V gene data show CDR1 as SGHAT and CDR2 as FQNNGV. The CDR3 sequence is CASSLEGGGFRTEAFF. Here the CDR3 DNA reads TGTGCCAGCAGCTTAGAGGGCGGGGGTTTCCGCACTGAAGCTTTCTTT.

This chain joins TRBV10-3 and TRBJ2-7, with 11 positions matching TRBD1. The CDR3 sequence is 14 residues long. The germline V gene has CDR1 ENHRY and CDR2 SYGVKD. V trimming: 7 bases; J trimming: 5 bases; junction bases outside the gene matches: 7. The CDR3 loop reads CAITGTGGRDEQYF. The CDR3 DNA reads TGTGCCATCACCGGGACAGGGGGGAGGGACGAGCAGTACTTC.